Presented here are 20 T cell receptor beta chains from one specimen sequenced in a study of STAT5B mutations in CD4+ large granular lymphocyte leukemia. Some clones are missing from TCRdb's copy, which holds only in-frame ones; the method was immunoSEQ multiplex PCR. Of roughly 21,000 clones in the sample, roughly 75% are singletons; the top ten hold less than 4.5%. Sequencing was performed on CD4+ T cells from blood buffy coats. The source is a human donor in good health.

The DNA for the CDR3 is TGTGCCAGCAGCTATACCCTCCAAGAGACCCAGTACTTC. Translated: CASSYTLQETQYF. The V call is TRBV7-2, the J call TRBJ2-5; D not resolved. Trimming left V 4 bases short and J 1 base short, with 7 bases between. This CDR3 is built from 13 residues. The V gene's germline CDR1 is SGHTA and CDR2 FQGNSA. Supplemented by reference TRBV7-2 and TRBJ2-5, the full variable domain reads GAGVSQSPSNKVTEKGKDVELRCDPISGHTALYWYRQSLGQGLEFLIYFQGNSAPDKSGLPSDRFSAERTGGSVSTLTIQRTQQEDSAVYLCASSYTLQETQYFGPGTRLLVL.

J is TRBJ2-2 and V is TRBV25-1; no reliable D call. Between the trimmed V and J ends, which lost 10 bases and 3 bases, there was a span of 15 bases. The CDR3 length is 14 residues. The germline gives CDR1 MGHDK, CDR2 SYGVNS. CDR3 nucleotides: TGTGCCACCCGGACCCCAGGAGACACCGGGGAGCTGTTTTTT. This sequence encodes CATRTPGDTGELFF.

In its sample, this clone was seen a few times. The CDR3 sequence: CASSAGQSTGELFF. The CDR3 DNA sequence: TGTGCCAGCAGTGCCGGACAGTCCACCGGGGAGCTGTTTTTT. The J gene is TRBJ2-2, the V gene TRBV2, with a possible D match to TRBD1 (6 bases). CDR1 and CDR2 (germline): SNHLY, FYNNEI. The CDR3 extends over 14 amino acids. V shed 4 bases and J shed 4 bases, with 10 bases lying between them.

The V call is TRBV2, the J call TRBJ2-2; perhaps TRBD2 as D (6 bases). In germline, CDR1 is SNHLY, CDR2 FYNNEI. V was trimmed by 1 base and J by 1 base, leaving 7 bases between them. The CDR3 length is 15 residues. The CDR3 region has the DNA TGTGCCAGCAGTGAAGTGGGGGGGAACACCGGGGAGCTGTTTTTT. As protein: CASSEVGGNTGELFF. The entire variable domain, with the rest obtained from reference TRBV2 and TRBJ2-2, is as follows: EPEVTQTPSHQVTQMGQEVILRCVPISNHLYFYWYRQILGQKVEFLVSFYNNEISEKSEIFDDQFSVERPDGSNFTLKIRSTKLEDSAMYFCASSEVGGNTGELFFGEGSRLTVL.

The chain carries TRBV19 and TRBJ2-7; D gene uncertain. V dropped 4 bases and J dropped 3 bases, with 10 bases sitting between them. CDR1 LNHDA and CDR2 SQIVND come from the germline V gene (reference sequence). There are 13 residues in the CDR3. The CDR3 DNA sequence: TGTGCCAGTAGTAAGTCCCCAGGCTACGAGCAGTACTTC. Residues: CASSKSPGYEQYF.

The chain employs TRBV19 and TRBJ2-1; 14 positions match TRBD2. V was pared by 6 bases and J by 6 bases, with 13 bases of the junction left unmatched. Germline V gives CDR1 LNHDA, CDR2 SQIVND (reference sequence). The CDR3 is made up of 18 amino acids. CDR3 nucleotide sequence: TGTGCCAGTAGACCTGCTAGGACTAGCGGGAGGAGGGGCAATGAGCAGTTCTTC. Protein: CASRPARTSGRRGNEQFF.

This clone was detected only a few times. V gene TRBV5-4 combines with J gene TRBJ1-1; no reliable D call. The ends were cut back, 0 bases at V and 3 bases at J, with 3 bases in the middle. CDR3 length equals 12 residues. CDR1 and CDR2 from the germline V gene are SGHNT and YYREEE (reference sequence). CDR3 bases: TGTGCCAGCAGCTTGGCCCACACTGAAGCTTTCTTT. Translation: CASSLAHTEAFF.

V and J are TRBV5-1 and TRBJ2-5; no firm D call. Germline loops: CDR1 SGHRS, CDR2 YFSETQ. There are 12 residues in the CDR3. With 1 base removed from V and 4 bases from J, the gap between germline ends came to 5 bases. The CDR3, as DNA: TGCGCCAGCAGCTTGCCGGGAGAGACCCAGTACTTC. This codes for CASSLPGETQYF.

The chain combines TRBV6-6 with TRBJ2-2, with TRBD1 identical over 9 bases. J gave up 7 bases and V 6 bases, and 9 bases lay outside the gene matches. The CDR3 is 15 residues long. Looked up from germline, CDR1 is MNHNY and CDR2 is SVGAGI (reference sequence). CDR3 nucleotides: TGTGCCAGCAGCGGGTCACAGGGGGCAGGCGGGGAGCTGTTTTTT. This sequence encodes CASSGSQGAGGELFF.

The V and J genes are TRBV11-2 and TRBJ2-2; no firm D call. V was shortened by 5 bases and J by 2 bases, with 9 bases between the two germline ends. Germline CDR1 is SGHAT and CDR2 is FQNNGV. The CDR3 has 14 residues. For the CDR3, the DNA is TGTGCCAGCAGCCCCGGAGTTAACACCGGGGAGCTGTTTTTT. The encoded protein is CASSPGVNTGELFF. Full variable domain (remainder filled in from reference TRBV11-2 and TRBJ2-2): EAGVAQSPRYKIIEKRQSVAFWCNPISGHATLYWYQQILGQGPKLLIQFQNNGVVDDSQLPKDRFSAERLKGVDSTLKIQPAKLEDSAVYLCASSPGVNTGELFFGEGSRLTVL.

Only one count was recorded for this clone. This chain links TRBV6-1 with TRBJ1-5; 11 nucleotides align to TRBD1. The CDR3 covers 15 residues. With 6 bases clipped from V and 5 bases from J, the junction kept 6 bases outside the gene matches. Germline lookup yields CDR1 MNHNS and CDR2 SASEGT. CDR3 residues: CASSKDRGPYQPQHF. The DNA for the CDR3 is TGTGCCAGCAGCAAGGACAGGGGGCCCTATCAGCCCCAGCATTTT.

CDR3 region: CSALDRGTYEQYF. In DNA, the CDR3 is TGCAGCGCACTAGACAGGGGGACCTACGAGCAGTACTTC. V gene TRBV29-1 combines with J gene TRBJ2-7; 9 bases map to TRBD1. Trimming removed 7 bases from V and 2 bases from J; junction bases left unmatched: 6. The CDR3 is 13 residues long. The germline gives CDR1 SQVTM, CDR2 ANQGSEA.

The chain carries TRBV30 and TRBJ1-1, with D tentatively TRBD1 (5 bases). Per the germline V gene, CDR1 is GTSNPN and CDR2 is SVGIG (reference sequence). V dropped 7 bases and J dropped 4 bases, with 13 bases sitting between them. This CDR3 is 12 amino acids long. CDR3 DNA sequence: TGTGCCTCCTCAGGGTTTAGCACTGAAGCTTTCTTT. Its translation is CASSGFSTEAFF.

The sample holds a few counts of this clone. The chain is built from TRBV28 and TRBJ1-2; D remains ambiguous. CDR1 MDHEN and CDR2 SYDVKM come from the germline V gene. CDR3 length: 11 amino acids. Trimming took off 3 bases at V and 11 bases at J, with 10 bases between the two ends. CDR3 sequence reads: CASSLQTLYTF. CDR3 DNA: TGTGCCAGCAGTTTGCAGACGCTTTACACCTTC.

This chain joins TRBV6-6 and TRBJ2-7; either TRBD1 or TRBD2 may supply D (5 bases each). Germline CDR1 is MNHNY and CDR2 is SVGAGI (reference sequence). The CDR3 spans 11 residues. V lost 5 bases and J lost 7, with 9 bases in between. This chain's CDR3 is CASSGWGEQYF. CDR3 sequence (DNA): TGTGCCAGCAGTGGGTGGGGGGAGCAGTACTTC.

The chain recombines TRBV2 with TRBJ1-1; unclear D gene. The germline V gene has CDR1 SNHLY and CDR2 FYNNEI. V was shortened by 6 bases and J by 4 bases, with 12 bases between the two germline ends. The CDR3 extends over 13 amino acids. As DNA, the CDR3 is TGTGCCAGCAGCCTTGGATGGGGCACTGAAGCTTTCTTT. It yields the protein CASSLGWGTEAFF.

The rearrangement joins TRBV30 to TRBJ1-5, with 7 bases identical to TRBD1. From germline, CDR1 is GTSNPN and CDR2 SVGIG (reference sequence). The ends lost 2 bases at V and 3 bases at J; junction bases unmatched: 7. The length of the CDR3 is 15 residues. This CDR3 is CAWSPQGTYNQPQHF. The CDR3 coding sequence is TGTGCCTGGAGTCCACAGGGGACCTACAATCAGCCCCAGCATTTT.

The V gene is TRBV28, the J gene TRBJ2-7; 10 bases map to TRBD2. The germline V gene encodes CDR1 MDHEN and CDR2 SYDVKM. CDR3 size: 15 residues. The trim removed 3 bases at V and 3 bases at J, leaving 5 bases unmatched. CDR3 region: CASSFPASGSYEQYF. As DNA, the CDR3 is TGTGCCAGCAGTTTCCCGGCTAGCGGGAGCTACGAGCAGTACTTC.

In DNA, the CDR3 is TGTGCCAGCAGCTTGGCCCCGGGGACAGGGCGAACCGGGGAGCTGTTTTTT. This gives the protein CASSLAPGTGRTGELFF. The chain is built from TRBV5-6 and TRBJ2-2; 9 bases align to TRBD1. Germline CDR1 and CDR2: SGHDT and YYEEEE. This CDR3 has 17 amino acids. V shed 0 bases and J 5 bases; nucleotides not matched to a gene: 8.

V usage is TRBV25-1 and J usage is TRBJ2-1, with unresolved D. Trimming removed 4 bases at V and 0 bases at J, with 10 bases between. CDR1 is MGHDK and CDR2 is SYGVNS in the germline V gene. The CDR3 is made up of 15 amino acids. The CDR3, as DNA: TGTGCCAGCAGTGTGACCGGGCCCTCCTACAATGAGCAGTTCTTC. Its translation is CASSVTGPSYNEQFF.